This T cell receptor (beta chain) emerged from a study of T cell repertoires in cytomegalovirus infection. Study-level background: Indicated by public TCR beta signatures were CMV infection and matching HLA type.

Each CDR3 protein is one row after TCRdb ran MiXCR on the reads. The data contain about 900,000 distinct CDR3 sequences, 31% of them seen just once; the ten biggest clones take up about an eighth. Whole-study findings and limits: CMV-specific TCR beta clonotypes restricted by HLA-C dominated the ex vivo response.

Only a few counts were recorded for this clonotype. The antigen remains undetermined. The CDR3 covers 12 residues. Trimming stripped 2 bases from V and 7 bases from J, with 7 bases between. This sequence was found in a human donor in good health (CMV status not recorded). Some clones in this sample may be carry-over from other donors' samples. Specimen: cultured CD8+ T cells from PBMCs, collected from culture after CMV antigen stimulation. The gene calls are TRBV12-3 or TRBV12-4 and TRBJ2-3; perhaps TRBD2 as D (5 bases). CDR3 amino acids: CASSLSGNTQYF. In nucleotides, the CDR3 is TGTGCCAGCAGTTTATCCGGGAATACGCAGTATTTT.